Listed below are T cell receptor beta chains from one sample, sequenced in a study of radiotherapy plus CTLA-4 blockade in lung cancer. Using immunoSEQ multiplex PCR, the repertoire was profiled, and TCRdb retains in-frame clones only, with some absent. The table has 90,000 to 95,000 clones, roughly four fifths seen once. The sequencing used peripheral blood, collected from a patient treated with radiotherapy plus ipilimumab. The origin of the receptors is a human donor with non-small cell lung cancer who had stable disease on radiotherapy plus ipilimumab. The CDR3 runs from the conserved cysteine through the conserved F or W. D genes are given only for firm matches. Some rows mark clone size as missing; the rest say once, few, many or name a class of expanded clone.

>TRBV29-1|TRBD1|TRBJ2-2|NA
CSVEKRIRRTGARTNTGELFF
TGCAGCGTTGAAAAAAGGATCCGACGGACAGGGGCGCGCACGAACACCGGGGAGCTGTTTTTT
>TRBV27|TRBD1|TRBJ2-7|NA
CASSLGDSSYEQYF
TGTGCCAGCAGTTTAGGGGACAGCTCCTACGAGCAGTACTTC
>TRBV7-8|NA|TRBJ2-7|NA
CASTALDSGNEQYF
TGTGCCAGCACCGCCCTTGATTCAGGGAACGAGCAGTACTTC
>TRBV7-3|NA|TRBJ2-5|once
CASSLRAGQRTQETQYF
TGTGCCAGCAGCTTAAGGGCAGGGCAGAGAACTCAAGAGACCCAGTACTTC
>TRBV7-7|TRBD2|TRBJ2-1|NA
CASSLGREVYNEQFF
TGTGCTAGCAGCTTAGGGCGGGAGGTCTACAATGAGCAGTTCTTC
>TRBV5-4|NA|TRBJ2-7|NA
CASSAGSSYEQYF
TGTGCCAGCAGCGCAGGATCCTCCTACGAGCAGTACTTC
>TRBV5-6|NA|TRBJ2-1|NA
CASSLVVWGDEQFF
TGTGCCAGCAGCTTGGTCGTTTGGGGGGATGAGCAGTTCTTC
>TRBV30|TRBD1|TRBJ1-5|NA
CAWSLQQGASNQPQHF
TGTGCCTGGAGTCTCCAACAGGGGGCCAGCAATCAGCCCCAGCATTTT
>TRBV11-2|NA|TRBJ2-3|NA
CASSWTYTDTQYF
TGTGCCAGCAGCTGGACCTACACAGATACGCAGTATTTT
>TRBV6-5|NA|TRBJ1-2|NA
CASSVAGSYGYTF
TGTGCCAGCAGTGTTGCCGGGAGCTATGGCTACACCTTC
>TRBV6-5|NA|TRBJ2-4|NA
CASGQNAKNIQYF
TGTGCCAGCGGGCAAAACGCCAAAAACATTCAGTACTTC
>TRBV19|TRBD2|TRBJ2-3|NA
CASRAVAGGTSTDTQYF
TGTGCCAGTAGGGCGGTAGCGGGAGGGACTAGCACAGATACGCAGTATTTT
>TRBV25-1|TRBD1|TRBJ2-5|once
CASSQGAPETQYF
TGTGCCAGCAGCCAGGGGGCTCCGGAGACCCAGTACTTC
>TRBV28|NA|TRBJ1-2|few
CASRFEDYGYTF
TGTGCCAGCAGGTTTGAGGACTATGGCTACACCTTC
>TRBV27|TRBD1|TRBJ1-1|NA
CASSLSGQYTEAFF
TGTGCCAGCAGTTTATCGGGACAGTACACTGAAGCTTTCTTT
>TRBV18|NA|TRBJ2-1|NA
CASSPPNLHEQFF
TGTGCCAGCTCACCACCGAATCTCCATGAGCAGTTCTTC
>TRBV30|NA|TRBJ2-4|NA
CAGGGEGKNIQYF
TGTGCCGGAGGGGGGGAAGGCAAAAACATTCAGTACTTC
>TRBV7-9|NA|TRBJ2-7|NA
CASSPPTKREQYF
TGTGCCAGCAGCCCCCCAACTAAGCGGGAGCAGTACTTC
>TRBV9|TRBD2|TRBJ2-2|NA
CASSIHISGDANTGELFF
TGTGCCAGCAGCATACACATTAGCGGGGACGCGAACACCGGGGAGCTGTTTTTT
>TRBV7-9|NA|TRBJ2-3|NA
CASSHSGTIAGDTQYF
TGTGCCAGCAGCCACTCAGGGACAATCGCGGGGGATACGCAGTATTTT
>TRBV11-2|NA|TRBJ1-1|NA
CASSLGLGGTEAFF
TGTGCCAGCAGCTTAGGGTTGGGAGGCACTGAAGCTTTCTTT
>TRBV28|TRBD1|TRBJ2-3|NA
CASSLVGRGQDTQYF
TGTGCCAGCAGCTTAGTTGGCAGGGGGCAAGATACGCAGTATTTT
>TRBV5-1|NA|TRBJ2-7|NA
CASSLAGNSYEQYF
TGCGCCAGCAGCTTGGCCGGGAACTCCTACGAGCAGTACTTC
>TRBV10-2|NA|TRBJ2-3|once
CASSVFGISDTQYF
TGCGCCAGCAGTGTGTTTGGGATTTCAGATACGCAGTATTTT
>TRBV7-2|NA|TRBJ2-4|NA
CASSLDIYGIQYF
TGTGCCAGCAGCTTAGACATATATGGGATTCAGTACTTC
>TRBV6-5|TRBD1|TRBJ1-4|NA
CASSFGTVNEKLFF
TGTGCCAGCAGTTTCGGGACAGTTAATGAAAAACTGTTTTTT
>TRBV6-5|TRBD1|TRBJ1-2|NA
CASSSEGTGRYGYTF
TGTGCCAGCAGTTCGGAGGGGACAGGCCGGTATGGCTACACCTTC
>TRBV6-5|NA|TRBJ2-7|NA
CASSYSPGLYEQYF
TGTGCCAGCAGTTACTCCCCGGGACTCTACGAGCAGTACTTC
>TRBV27|TRBD2|TRBJ2-1|NA
CASSLAASGRYEQFF
TGTGCCAGCAGTTTGGCAGCTAGCGGGAGGTATGAGCAGTTCTTC
>TRBV18|NA|TRBJ2-5|NA
CASSPQKEGTQYF
TGTGCCAGCTCACCGCAGAAGGAGGGGACCCAGTACTTC
>TRBV27|TRBD1|TRBJ1-1|NA
CASSLSFRGRSTEAFF
TGTGCCAGCAGTTTATCGTTCAGGGGGCGGAGCACTGAAGCTTTCTTT
>TRBV7-8|TRBD1|TRBJ1-5|once
CASSLGQGVGPQHF
TGTGCCAGCAGCCTTGGACAGGGGGTAGGGCCCCAGCATTTT
>TRBV7-6|NA|TRBJ1-3|NA
CASSLGIPDSGNTIYF
TGTGCCAGCAGCTTAGGAATTCCGGACTCTGGAAACACCATATATTTT
>TRBV7-3|NA|TRBJ2-3|NA
CASSFSTDTQYF
TGTGCCAGCAGCTTCAGCACAGATACGCAGTATTTT
>TRBV28|NA|TRBJ1-5|NA
CASSFRGGGQPQHF
TGTGCCAGCAGTTTTCGGGGGGGCGGGCAGCCCCAGCATTTT
>TRBV6-5|NA|TRBJ2-7|NA
CASSLQGNSYEQYF
TGTGCCAGCAGTTTACAGGGTAACTCCTACGAGCAGTACTTC
>TRBV28|TRBD2|TRBJ2-7|NA
CASSLEAGGSYEQYF
TGTGCCAGCAGTTTAGAGGCGGGAGGAAGCTACGAGCAGTACTTC
>TRBV5-1|NA|TRBJ2-1|NA
CASSQSSRGNEQFF
TGCGCCAGCAGTCAATCTAGCAGAGGGAATGAGCAGTTCTTC
>TRBV9|TRBD2|TRBJ2-1|few
CASSYGLAGGPGNEQFF
TGTGCCAGCAGCTACGGACTAGCGGGAGGGCCTGGAAATGAGCAGTTCTTC
>TRBV4-1|TRBD1|TRBJ1-3|NA
CASSQAWTGGNTIYF
TGCGCCAGCAGCCAAGCCTGGACAGGGGGAAACACCATATATTTT
>TRBV7-2|TRBD2|TRBJ2-7|NA
CASSRGLAGLTYEQYF
TGTGCCAGCAGCCGGGGACTAGCGGGACTCACCTACGAGCAGTACTTC
>TRBV18|TRBD1|TRBJ1-2|NA
CASSPDFEGARYGYTF
TGTGCCAGCTCACCCGACTTCGAGGGGGCTCGGTATGGCTACACCTTC
>TRBV11-2|NA|TRBJ2-2|once
CASSWDGTLNTGELFF
TGTGCCAGCAGCTGGGACGGGACACTGAACACCGGGGAGCTGTTTTTT
>TRBV7-2|NA|TRBJ1-1|NA
CASSLGQGTEAFF
TGTGCCAGCAGCTTAGGTCAGGGCACTGAAGCTTTCTTT
>TRBV7-3|NA|TRBJ2-1|NA
CASSLLGAVINEQFF
TGTGCCAGCAGCTTACTGGGGGCGGTGATCAATGAGCAGTTCTTC
>TRBV21-1|NA|TRBJ2-7|NA
CASSKEDRVIDHEQYF
TGTGCCAGCAGCAAAGAGGACAGGGTAATCGACCACGAGCAGTACTTC
>TRBV30|NA|TRBJ2-2|NA
CAWTGTTGELFF
TGTGCCTGGACGGGGACCACCGGGGAGCTGTTTTTT
>TRBV7-3|NA|TRBJ1-1|NA
CASSFRVLSTEAFF
TGTGCCAGCAGCTTCAGGGTTCTGTCAACTGAAGCTTTCTTT